These 26 T cell receptor beta chains came from one sample sequenced in a study of CD8 T cells in Susac syndrome. Reverse transcription of about 0.5 to 1 ug RNA used random hexamers. From the immunoSEQ multiplex PCR reads, TCRdb called clonotypes with MiXCR, one entry per CDR3 protein. The sample holds around 300,000 distinct CDR3 sequences, around 90% seen once. Material for sequencing was CD4+ T cells from PBMCs. All receptors derive from a human donor with multiple sclerosis.

The gene calls are TRBV6-5 and TRBJ1-3; D not certain. The CDR3 totals 15 residues. Trimming pared 0 bases from V and 3 bases from J, leaving 9 bases between. Germline CDR1 MNHEY, CDR2 SVGAGI. CDR3: CASSYSRDSGNTIYF. In nucleotides, the CDR3 is TGTGCCAGCAGTTACTCGAGAGATAGTGGAAACACCATATATTTT.

This chain connects TRBV21-1 to TRBJ2-7; TRBD1 reflects the table's D call only, with no check against the DNA. TRBV21-1 is listed as a pseudogene. The CDR3 sequence is 18 residues long. The CDR3 spells CASSKGGGNGGVSYEQYF. The DNA for the CDR3 is TGTGCCAGCAGCAAAGGGGGTGGCAACGGGGGGGTCTCCTACGAGCAGTACTTC.

The V call is TRBV5-1, the J call TRBJ2-7, with D hard to call. This CDR3 region has 15 residues. Germline assignment: CDR1 SGHRS and CDR2 YFSETQ. Trimming pared 0 bases from V and 5 bases from J, leaving 15 bases between. The CDR3 nucleotides are TGCGCCAGCAGCTTGGAAATCCAGAGTTCGGACGAGCAGTACTTC. The encoded protein is CASSLEIQSSDEQYF.

The chain recombines TRBV24-1 with TRBJ2-2, with 9 positions matching TRBD1. Germline CDR1 reads KGHDR; CDR2 reads SFDVKD. The CDR3 has 15 residues. In DNA, the CDR3 is TGTGCTCTGAGTAGGGGGACAGGGATCACCGGGGAGCTGTTTTTT. Protein sequence: CALSRGTGITGELFF.

This clonotype was picked up one time. This rearrangement joins TRBV19 to TRBJ2-6; tentative D call: TRBD2 (5 bases). Trimming pared 6 bases from V and 5 bases from J, leaving 14 bases between. Germline V gene data show CDR1 as LNHDA and CDR2 as SQIVND (reference sequence). CDR3 length: 15 residues. The CDR3, as DNA: TGTGCCAGTAGGCCGACGGGGAATCGGGCCAACGTCCTGACTTTC. Translating gives CASRPTGNRANVLTF. Using reference TRBV19 and TRBJ2-6 for the parts outside the CDR3, the full variable domain is DGGITQSPKYLFRKEGQNVTLSCEQNLNHDAMYWYRQDPGQGLRLIYYSQIVNDFQKGDIAEGYSVSREKKESFPLTVTSAQKNPTAFYLCASRPTGNRANVLTFGAGSRLTVL.

The chain couples TRBV6-2 or TRBV6-3 to TRBJ1-3, with 9 bases matching TRBD1. The germline V gene has CDR1 MNHEY and CDR2 SVGEGT. The CDR3 runs 16 residues. After removal of 7 bases from V and 5 bases from J, the junction contained 12 bases not matched to a gene. CDR3 sequence: CASTRPGQGLRNTIYF. CDR3 nucleotides: TGTGCCAGCACCCGGCCGGGACAGGGACTGAGAAACACCATATATTTT.

V usage is TRBV18 and J usage is TRBJ1-5; no clear D gene. The CDR3 consists of 16 residues. Germline V gene lookup returns CDR1 KGHSH and CDR2 LQKENI. V was shortened by 3 bases and J by 5 bases, with 17 bases between the two germline ends. The CDR3 sequence: CASSPMGLRGDQPQHF. The CDR3 coding sequence is TGTGCCAGCTCACCGATGGGCTTGCGAGGCGATCAGCCCCAGCATTTT.

V gene TRBV6-2 or TRBV6-3 combines with J gene TRBJ2-5, with D possibly being TRBD2 (6 bases). In germline, CDR1 is MNHEY, CDR2 SVGEGT. This CDR3 contains 15 residues. V lost 5 bases and J 3 bases, leaving 16 bases between the germline ends. The CDR3 loop reads CASSRAGRMKETQYF. CDR3 sequence (DNA): TGTGCCAGCAGTAGGGCGGGACGGATGAAAGAGACCCAGTACTTC.

The chain has TRBV7-3 and TRBJ2-2, with D perhaps TRBD1 (6 bases). This CDR3 has 17 residues. V lost 7 bases and J lost 0, with 18 bases in between. The germline V gene has CDR1 SGHTA and CDR2 FQGTGA. The CDR3 DNA reads as TGTGCCAGCATACGGACAGACCTTTTAACGAACACCGGGGAGCTGTTTTTT. Its translation: CASIRTDLLTNTGELFF.

V and J are TRBV27 and TRBJ2-2; unclear D gene. The germline gives CDR1 MNHEY, CDR2 SMNVEV (reference sequence). V was clipped by 5 bases and J by 0 bases, with 10 bases between them. This CDR3 has 15 residues. CDR3 coding DNA: TGTGCCAGCAGTATCAATGGGGCGAACACCGGGGAGCTGTTTTTT. The encoded protein is CASSINGANTGELFF.

V is TRBV6-1 and J is TRBJ2-3; 9 bases align to TRBD1. Germline V gene sequence: CDR1 MNHNS, CDR2 SASEGT. The CDR3 runs 17 residues. Trimming removed 4 bases from V and 1 base from J; junction bases left unmatched: 9. CDR3 region: CASSGRDREAGTDTQYF. The CDR3 DNA reads TGTGCCAGCAGTGGCCGGGACAGGGAGGCGGGCACAGATACGCAGTATTTT.

This chain joins TRBV29-1 and TRBJ1-2; 9 bases map to TRBD1. Germline CDR1 SQVTM, CDR2 ANQGSEA. Trimming removed 3 bases from V and 8 bases from J; junction bases left unmatched: 10. The length of the CDR3 is 14 residues. The DNA of the CDR3 is TGCAGCGTTGAGACAGGGGGACAGAGCTACGGCTACACCTTC. Translated, it gives CSVETGGQSYGYTF.

CDR3 nucleotides: TGTGCCAGCAGCCAAGATCAGGGGTCCTACGAGCAGTACTTC. It translates to CASSQDQGSYEQYF. V is TRBV4-2 and J is TRBJ2-7, with D possibly TRBD1 on 6 matching bases. This CDR3 comprises 14 residues. Between the trimmed V and J ends, which lost 0 bases and 1 base, there was a span of 7 bases. Germline CDR1 LGHNA, CDR2 YNFKEQ.

V is TRBV7-9 and J is TRBJ2-7; TRBD2 matches at 8 bases. The CDR3 loop spans 16 amino acids. V shed 5 bases, J shed 7 bases, and the junction held 16 bases outside the gene matches. Germline loops: CDR1 SEHNR, CDR2 FQNEAQ (reference sequence). CDR3 in DNA: TGTGCCAGCAGCCGGGGGGGGTTGCGGGGCTTTCGAGAGCAGTACTTC. Translated, it gives CASSRGGLRGFREQYF.

V usage is TRBV5-1 and J usage is TRBJ2-1; D tentatively reads TRBD1 or TRBD2 (7 bases each). This CDR3 is built from 16 residues. V lost 0 bases to trimming and J lost 2 bases, with 12 bases between them. Per the germline V gene, CDR1 is SGHRS and CDR2 is YFSETQ. This chain's CDR3 is CASSLAGGGTYNEQFF. In DNA, the CDR3 is TGCGCCAGCAGCTTGGCAGGGGGGGGAACCTACAATGAGCAGTTCTTC.

The rearrangement links TRBV20-1 to TRBJ1-2; 9 bases agree with TRBD1. This CDR3 contains 12 residues. CDR1 and CDR2 from the germline V gene are DFQATT and SNEGSKA (reference sequence). Losses at the gene ends were 3 bases for V and 8 bases for J; bases not matched to a gene: 4. CDR3 amino acids: CSARRTGVGYTF. The CDR3 nucleotides are TGCAGTGCTAGGAGGACAGGGGTCGGCTACACCTTC.

The chain joins TRBV5-1 to TRBJ2-1; possibly TRBD1 for D (6 bases). Trimming cost V 0 bases and J 2 bases, with 15 bases left between them. CDR1 and CDR2 from the germline V gene are SGHRS and YFSETQ. The CDR3 consists of 17 residues. The CDR3 protein is CASSLGLRTEPYNEQFF. CDR3 nucleotide sequence: TGCGCCAGCAGCTTGGGATTAAGGACAGAACCCTACAATGAGCAGTTCTTC. Looking up the rest from reference TRBV5-1 and TRBJ2-1 gives the full variable domain: KAGVTQTPRYLIKTRGQQVTLSCSPISGHRSVSWYQQTPGQGLQFLFEYFSETQRNKGNFPGRFSGRQFSNSRSEMNVSTLELGDSALYLCASSLGLRTEPYNEQFFGPGTRLTVL.

V gene TRBV19 combines with J gene TRBJ2-1; no definite D call. The V gene lost 0 bases and the J gene lost 7 bases, with 16 bases spanning the gap. The V gene's germline CDR1 is LNHDA and CDR2 SQIVND (reference sequence). The CDR3 totals 16 residues. Here the CDR3 reads CASSIDIGGRPNEQFF. CDR3 DNA: TGTGCCAGTAGTATAGATATTGGTGGGCGGCCGAATGAGCAGTTCTTC.

This clonotype was seen more than once but under ten times. The V and J genes are TRBV3-1 and TRBJ1-5; a weak D match, TRBD1 (5 bases). The CDR3 is 13 amino acids. Germline V gene sequence: CDR1 LGHDT, CDR2 YNNKEL (reference sequence). V was pared by 3 bases and J by 7 bases, with 10 bases between. The chain's CDR3 is CASSQMRDQPQHF. The CDR3 DNA sequence: TGTGCCAGCAGCCAGATGAGGGACCAGCCCCAGCATTTT.

The chain couples TRBV24-1 to TRBJ1-1, with 9 positions matching TRBD1. Germline-derived CDR1 and CDR2 are KGHDR and SFDVKD. The CDR3 sequence is 13 residues long. After removal of 3 bases from V and 8 bases from J, the junction contained 3 bases not matched to a gene. CDR3 DNA: TGTGCCACCAGTGATCTGGACAGGGGAGAAGCTTTCTTT. Protein sequence: CATSDLDRGEAFF.

CDR3 amino acids: CASSLGPTGPNSPLHF. CDR3 coding DNA: TGTGCCAGCAGCTTAGGACCGACAGGGCCGAATTCACCCCTCCACTTT. The J gene is TRBJ1-6, the V gene TRBV7-2, with 7 bases identical to TRBD1. The germline CDR1 and CDR2 sequences are SGHTA and FQGNSA. This CDR3 spans 16 amino acids. The junction had 7 bases not matched to a gene; V was cut back by 1 base and J by 7 bases.

The chain carries TRBV14 and TRBJ2-5; no clear D gene. CDR1 and CDR2 from the germline V gene are SGHDN and FVKESK. The CDR3 has 13 residues. V lost 0 bases to trimming and J lost 5 bases, with 7 bases between them. The CDR3 DNA follows: TGTGCCAGCAGCCAAGATGTGTGGGAGACCCAGTACTTC. Translated, it gives CASSQDVWETQYF.

The rearrangement links TRBV20-1 to TRBJ1-4, with no clear D. This CDR3 comprises 12 residues. Trimming stripped 3 bases from V and 8 bases from J, with 10 bases between. Germline CDR1 and CDR2: DFQATT and SNEGSKA (reference sequence). CDR3 nucleotide sequence: TGCAGTGCTAGGGACCTGGCCGAAAAACTGTTTTTT. Its translation: CSARDLAEKLFF.

V is TRBV7-9 and J is TRBJ2-7, with D possibly being TRBD1 (6 bases). Germline lookup yields CDR1 SEHNR and CDR2 FQNEAQ (reference sequence). The V end lost 4 bases, the J end lost 3 bases, and 13 bases lay between the germline ends. This CDR3 comprises 14 residues. DNA for the CDR3: TGTGCCAGCAGCTCGAAGACAGGCAACTACGAGCAGTACTTC. Residues: CASSSKTGNYEQYF.

This chain joins TRBV5-1 and TRBJ2-5; D might be TRBD2 (5 bases). The CDR3 loop spans 12 amino acids. Germline V lookup: CDR1 SGHRS, CDR2 YFSETQ. Trimming shortened V by 0 bases and J by 10 bases, and 10 bases separated the two germline ends. In DNA form, the CDR3 reads TGCGCCAGCAGCTTGGGGGAGCTAGGCCAGTACTTC. This encodes CASSLGELGQYF.

The genes are TRBV19 and TRBJ1-5; a weak D match, TRBD1 (5 bases). The ends were cut back, 8 bases at V and 2 bases at J, with 22 bases in the middle. The CDR3 length is 17 residues. Germline assignment: CDR1 LNHDA and CDR2 SQIVND (reference sequence). The chain's CDR3 is CASSSYRPGGGNQPQHF. The CDR3 DNA is TGTGCCAGTTCAAGTTACCGCCCCGGGGGAGGCAATCAGCCCCAGCATTTT.